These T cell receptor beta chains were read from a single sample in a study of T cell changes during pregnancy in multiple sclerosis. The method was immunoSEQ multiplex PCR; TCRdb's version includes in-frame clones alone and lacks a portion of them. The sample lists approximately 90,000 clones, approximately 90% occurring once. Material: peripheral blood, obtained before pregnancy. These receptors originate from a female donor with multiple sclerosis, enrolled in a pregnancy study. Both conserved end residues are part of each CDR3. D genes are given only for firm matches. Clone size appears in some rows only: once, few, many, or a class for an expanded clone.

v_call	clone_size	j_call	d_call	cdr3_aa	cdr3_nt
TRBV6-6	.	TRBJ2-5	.	CASSYSAGEETQYF	TGTGCCAGCAGTTACTCCGCAGGGGAGGAGACCCAGTACTTC
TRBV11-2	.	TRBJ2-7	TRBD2	CASRPSSGSSYEQYF	TGTGCCAGCAGGCCTTCTAGCGGGAGCTCCTACGAGCAGTACTTC
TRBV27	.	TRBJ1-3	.	CASSLRGNGNTIYF	TGTGCCAGCAGTTTGAGGGGGAATGGAAACACCATATATTTT
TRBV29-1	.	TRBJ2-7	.	CSVVTPQGTYEQYF	TGCAGCGTCGTGACCCCGCAGGGTACCTACGAGCAGTACTTC
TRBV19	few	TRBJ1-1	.	CASSIGTVSEAFF	TGTGCCAGTAGTATAGGGACAGTTTCTGAAGCTTTCTTT
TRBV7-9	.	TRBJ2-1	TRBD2	CASSFTSGRNNEQFF	TGTGCCAGCAGCTTTACTAGCGGCCGTAACAATGAGCAGTTCTTC
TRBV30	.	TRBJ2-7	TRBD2	CAWRRRTSGRSKTYEQYF	TGTGCCTGGAGGCGAAGGACTAGCGGACGATCGAAAACCTACGAGCAGTACTTC
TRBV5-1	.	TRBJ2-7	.	CASSLGQLSIRYF	TGCGCCAGCAGCTTAGGACAGCTTAGTATTCGGTACTTC
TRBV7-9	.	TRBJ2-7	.	CASSLERQDPSSYEQYF	TGTGCCAGCAGTTTAGAGAGACAGGACCCGAGCTCCTACGAGCAGTACTTC
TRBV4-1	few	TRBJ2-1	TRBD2	CASSQIGGAGMGEQFF	TGCGCCAGCAGCCAAATCGGGGGGGCAGGTATGGGTGAGCAGTTCTTC
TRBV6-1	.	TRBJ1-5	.	CASSESGRDQPQHF	TGTGCCAGCAGTGAATCAGGCAGGGATCAGCCCCAGCATTTT
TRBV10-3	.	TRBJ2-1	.	CAISGGYNEQFF	TGTGCCATCAGTGGAGGATACAATGAGCAGTTCTTC
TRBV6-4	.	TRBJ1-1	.	CASSVGPNTEAFF	TGTGCCAGCAGTGTGGGGCCGAACACTGAAGCTTTCTTT
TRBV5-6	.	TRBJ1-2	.	CASSLGRAGLGGYTF	TGTGCCAGCAGCTTGGGCCGTGCAGGGTTGGGCGGCTACACCTTC
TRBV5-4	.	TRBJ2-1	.	CASSLAGSSYNEQFF	TGTGCCAGCAGCTTGGCAGGATCCTCCTACAATGAGCAGTTCTTC
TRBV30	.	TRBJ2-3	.	CACSEITDTQYF	TGTGCCTGTTCGGAGATCACAGATACGCAGTATTTT
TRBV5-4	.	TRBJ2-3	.	CASSFDSLADTQYF	TGTGCCAGCAGCTTTGACTCATTGGCAGATACGCAGTATTTT
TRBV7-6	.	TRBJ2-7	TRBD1	CASSPQRASTGATYEQYF	TGTGCCAGCAGCCCACAGAGGGCTTCGACAGGGGCAACCTACGAGCAGTACTTC
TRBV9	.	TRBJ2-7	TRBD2	CASSPDGLASYEQYF	TGTGCCAGCTCCCCCGACGGACTAGCGAGCTACGAGCAGTACTTC
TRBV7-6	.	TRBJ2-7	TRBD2	CASSPSSAGGRNEQYF	TGTGCCAGCAGCCCTTCTTCGGCGGGGGGCAGGAACGAGCAGTACTTC
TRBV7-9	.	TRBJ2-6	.	CASVQGQGANVLTF	TGTGCCAGCGTACAGGGACAAGGGGCCAACGTCCTGACTTTC
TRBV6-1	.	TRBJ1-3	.	CASSDSRPGSGNTIYF	TGTGCCAGCAGTGATTCCCGACCGGGCTCTGGAAACACCATATATTTT
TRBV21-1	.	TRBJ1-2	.	CASSKGGGYGYTF	TGTGCCAGCAGCAAAGGGGGGGGCTATGGCTACACCTTC
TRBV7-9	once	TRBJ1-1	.	CASSLAVVDTEAFF	TGTGCCAGCAGCTTAGCGGTAGTCGACACTGAAGCTTTCTTT
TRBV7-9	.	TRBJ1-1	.	CASSFSAGMNTEAFF	TGTGCCAGCAGCTTTTCGGCAGGAATGAACACTGAAGCTTTCTTT
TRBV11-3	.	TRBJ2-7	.	CASSLGAGVSYEQYF	TGTGCCAGCAGCTTAGGAGCAGGGGTCTCCTACGAGCAGTACTTC
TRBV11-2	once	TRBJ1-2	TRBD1	CASSLGGQGGGGYTF	TGTGCCAGCAGCTTAGGAGGCCAGGGGGGAGGTGGCTACACCTTC
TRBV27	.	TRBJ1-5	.	CASSPLWSAGDQPQHF	TGTGCCAGCAGTCCCCTCTGGTCGGCCGGGGATCAGCCCCAGCATTTT
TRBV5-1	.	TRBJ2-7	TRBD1	CASSWGQTYEQYF	TGCGCCAGCAGCTGGGGACAGACCTACGAGCAGTACTTC
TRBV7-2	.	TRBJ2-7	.	CASRGTRAQGSEQYF	TGTGCCAGCAGGGGTACCCGAGCCCAGGGGAGCGAGCAGTACTTC
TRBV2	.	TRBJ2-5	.	CASSLYQETQYF	TGTGCCAGCAGTCTCTACCAAGAGACCCAGTACTTC
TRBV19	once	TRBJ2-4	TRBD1	CASSANPGTGVGAKNIQYF	TGTGCCAGTAGTGCCAACCCCGGGACAGGGGTAGGAGCCAAAAACATTCAGTACTTC
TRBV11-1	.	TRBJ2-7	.	CASTPLTESSYEQYF	TGTGCCAGCACCCCTTTGACAGAAAGCTCCTACGAGCAGTACTTC
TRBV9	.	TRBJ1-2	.	CASSVEGSNYGYTF	TGTGCCAGCAGCGTGGAGGGATCTAACTATGGCTACACCTTC
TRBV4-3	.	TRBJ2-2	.	CASSLAHNTGELFF	TGCGCCAGCAGCCTTGCACACAACACCGGGGAGCTGTTTTTT
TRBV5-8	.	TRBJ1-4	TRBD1	CASRPGDSRNEKLFF	TGTGCCAGCCGACCAGGGGACAGCCGTAATGAAAAACTGTTTTTT
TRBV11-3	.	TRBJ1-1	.	CASSLGTASEAFF	TGTGCCAGCAGCTTAGGGACAGCCAGCGAAGCTTTCTTT
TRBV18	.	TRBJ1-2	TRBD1	CASSPPGRGLGYGYTF	TGTGCCAGCTCACCACCGGGCAGGGGGCTTGGCTATGGCTACACCTTC
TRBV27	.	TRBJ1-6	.	CASSLNRVGSPLHF	TGTGCCAGCAGTTTAAACAGGGTGGGCTCACCCCTCCACTTT
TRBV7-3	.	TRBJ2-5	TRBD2	CASSSSGTMSQETQYF	TGTGCCAGCAGCTCTAGCGGTACCATGAGCCAAGAGACCCAGTACTTC
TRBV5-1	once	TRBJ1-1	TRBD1	CASSLPLPGQGNTEAFF	TGCGCCAGCAGCTTGCCCCTACCGGGACAGGGGAACACTGAAGCTTTCTTT
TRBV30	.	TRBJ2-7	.	CAWDRGQYEQYF	TGTGCCTGGGACAGAGGCCAGTACGAGCAGTACTTC
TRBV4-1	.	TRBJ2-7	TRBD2	CASSPTLGRGFSSSYEQYF	TGCGCCAGCAGCCCGACGCTGGGGCGGGGGTTCTCTAGCTCCTACGAGCAGTACTTC
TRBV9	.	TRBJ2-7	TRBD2	CASSSGLAGYEQYF	TGTGCCAGCAGCTCCGGGCTAGCGGGGTACGAGCAGTACTTC
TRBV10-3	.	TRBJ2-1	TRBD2	CAISGLAGDRNEQFF	TGTGCCATCAGTGGCCTAGCGGGAGACCGAAATGAGCAGTTCTTC
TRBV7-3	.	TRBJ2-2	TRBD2	CASSLGGLAVGELFF	TGTGCCAGCAGCTTAGGAGGACTAGCGGTGGGGGAGCTGTTTTTT
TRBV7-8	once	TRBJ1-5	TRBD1	CASSLGQGREPQHF	TGTGCCAGCAGCCTCGGACAGGGGCGGGAGCCCCAGCATTTT
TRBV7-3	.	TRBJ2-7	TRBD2	CASSSGRGGSYEQYF	TGTGCCAGCAGCTCCGGACGGGGGGGCTCCTACGAGCAGTACTTC
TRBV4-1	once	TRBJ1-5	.	CASSQDRGRGNQPQHF	TGCGCCAGCAGCCAAGATCGGGGCAGGGGTAATCAGCCCCAGCATTTT
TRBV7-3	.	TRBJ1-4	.	CASSRGGGEKLFF	TGTGCCAGCAGCCGAGGAGGAGGCGAGAAACTGTTTTTT
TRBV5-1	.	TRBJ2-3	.	CASSLSLRGSTDTQYF	TGCGCCAGCAGCTTGAGTTTAAGGGGGTCAACAGATACGCAGTATTTT
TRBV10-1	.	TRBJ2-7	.	CASSEGGYEQYF	TGCGCCAGCAGTGAGGGCGGCTACGAGCAGTACTTC
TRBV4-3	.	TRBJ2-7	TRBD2	CASSRERGYSYEQYF	TGCGCCAGCAGCCGAGAGCGGGGTTACTCCTACGAGCAGTACTTC
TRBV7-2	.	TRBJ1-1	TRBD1	CASSPFRGDTEAFF	TGTGCCAGCAGCCCCTTCAGGGGGGACACTGAAGCTTTCTTT
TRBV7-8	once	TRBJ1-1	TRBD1	CASSLARTGRTEAFF	TGTGCCAGCAGCTTAGCCAGGACAGGCCGCACTGAAGCTTTCTTT
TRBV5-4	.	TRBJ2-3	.	CASSPRTRSTDTQYF	TGTGCCAGCAGCCCCAGGACTCGTAGCACAGATACGCAGTATTTT
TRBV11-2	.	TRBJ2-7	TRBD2	CASSLGLAGGIYEQYF	TGTGCCAGCAGCCTGGGACTAGCGGGGGGGATCTACGAGCAGTACTTC
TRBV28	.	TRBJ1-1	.	CASSYRGAGTEAFF	TGTGCCAGCAGTTACCGGGGCGCGGGAACTGAAGCTTTCTTT
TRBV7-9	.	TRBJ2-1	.	CASSLGRFDEQFF	TGTGCCAGCAGCTTGGGCAGGTTTGATGAGCAGTTCTTC
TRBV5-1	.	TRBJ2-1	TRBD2	CASSSGLADYNEQFF	TGCGCCAGCAGCTCCGGACTAGCGGATTACAATGAGCAGTTCTTC